Included here is one T cell receptor beta chain sequence, with context. The data were taken from a study of blood T cell repertoires in COVID-19. In the original processing: The authors estimated nucleated cell counts from reference gene primer amplification. Some clones are missing from TCRdb's copy, which holds only in-frame ones; the method was immunoSEQ multiplex PCR. V and J calls and clone size follow that table, whereas D and trimming were derived from the DNA. This table holds around 160,000 clones, 81% found once. The germline gives CDR1 SGHDN, CDR2 FVKESK. This CDR3 has 17 residues. Trimming pared 0 bases from V and 5 bases from J, leaving 19 bases between.

The sample comprised peripheral blood. The origin of this receptor is a human donor in a cohort sampled during active COVID-19. This chain joins TRBV14 and TRBJ2-5; a weak D match, TRBD2 (6 bases). The chain's CDR3 is CASSQDLAPGKGETQYF. The CDR3 DNA is TGTGCCAGCAGCCAAGATCTAGCGCCAGGGAAAGGGGAGACCCAGTACTTC.